The 3 T cell receptor beta chains presented below share a single source sample, sequenced in a study of beta chain features in type 1 diabetes. What was sequenced were expressed TCRB transcripts, since all of the isolated RNA had been reverse transcribed. TCRdb keeps only in-frame clones here, not all; method: immunoSEQ multiplex PCR. This sample yields around 170,000 clones, of which 9% to 10% are seen a single time; about 2.5% belongs to the top ten. Sequences were obtained from central memory CD4+ T cells from blood. The receptors were gathered from a woman between 18 and 30 years old in good health.

This chain uses TRBV4-2 with TRBJ1-1; the match to TRBD1 covers 12 bases. With V trimmed by 4 bases and J by 1 base, 13 bases remained unmatched. Germline CDR1 is LGHNA and CDR2 is YNFKEQ. The CDR3 consists of 19 residues. In nucleotides, the CDR3 is TGTGCCAGCAGCCCACTTCTACCGGGACAGGGGGCAGGGAACACTGAAGCTTTCTTT. Its translation is CASSPLLPGQGAGNTEAFF.

In its sample, this clone was seen a few times. Other DNA sequences within the sample encode an identical CDR3. V gene TRBV5-1 combines with J gene TRBJ1-1; D uncertain. V lost 0 bases, J lost 1 base, and 4 bases lay in between. This CDR3 is 13 amino acids long. Per germline, CDR1 SGHRS and CDR2 YFSETQ. The CDR3 region is CASSLAGNTEAFF. The CDR3 DNA reads TGCGCCAGCAGCTTGGCGGGGAACACTGAAGCTTTCTTT.

The rearrangement joins TRBV19 to TRBJ2-7, with 7 bases matching TRBD1. The trim removed 7 bases at V and 1 base at J, leaving 4 bases unmatched. The CDR3 is 13 amino acids. In germline, CDR1 is LNHDA, CDR2 SQIVND (reference sequence). CDR3 loop: CASMNRGSYEQYF. In DNA, the CDR3 is TGTGCCAGTATGAACAGGGGATCCTACGAGCAGTACTTC. Complete variable domain (other parts from reference TRBV19 and TRBJ2-7): DGGITQSPKYLFRKEGQNVTLSCEQNLNHDAMYWYRQDPGQGLRLIYYSQIVNDFQKGDIAEGYSVSREKKESFPLTVTSAQKNPTAFYLCASMNRGSYEQYFGPGTRLTVT.